This TCR beta chain was identified during a study of T cells after yellow fever vaccination (dated by TCRdb to between 2018 and 2021). About the investigation overall: The SMART-Seq v4 Ultra Low Input RNA kit was used to prepare libraries from fractions with low cell numbers. To follow T-cell clones before and after primary and booster YFV17D yellow fever vaccination, bulk TCR alpha and beta repertoires were sequenced over time. Two healthy male donors, one aged 18 to 30 and one aged 30 to 40 years, were included in the cohort. Blood samples were taken at several timepoints before and after primary and secondary immunization, and bulk PBMC replicates and cell subsets were isolated. What the authors observed across the whole study: A small fraction of clonotypes showed up in both the CD4 and CD8 compartments, probably as a result of convergent recombination. Because abundant contaminating clonotypes from the bulk population could be contained in FACS-sorted repertoires, computational filtering was required. After the booster, most clones that had expanded after primary vaccination were detected again (over 95% of CD4 and around nine tenths of CD8), suggesting broad maintenance of memory. Compared with the primary T-cell response, the secondary T-cell response was weaker but faster, peaking on day 5 rather than day 15. Because the study included only a couple of donors, the extent to which the findings can be generalized is limited.

For sequencing, an Illumina NovaSeq 6000 was employed. TCR cDNA was synthesized by 5'RACE template switching, which introduced a universal primer site and unique molecular identifiers. Priming for cDNA synthesis came from both the TCR alpha and TCR beta constant segments. Library amplification used two PCR steps, and the second PCR step added sample barcodes and sequencing adapters. Libraries were sequenced on Illumina HiSeq 2500 (2x100 bp) or NovaSeq (2x150 bp). In the authors' own workflow: Demultiplexing of reads and collapsing into UMI consensus sequences were performed with MIGEC, and V(D)J alignment was carried out with MiXCR. Vaccine-responding clonotypes were identified with edgeR using replicate PBMC samples, with FDR below 0.01 and a log2 fold change above 5 up to day 15 being required. Bulk clonotypes were assigned CD4 or CD8 identity according to which sequenced CD4 or CD8 repertoire held them at higher abundance. TCRdb cleaned the public reads at Q25 with fastp, built clones with MiXCR and kept in-frame beta chains. All rows with the same CDR3 protein become a single entry with the most common DNA and genes. These V and J calls originate from TCRdb's pipeline instead of the authors' own analysis. In this sample the table shows 150,000 to 200,000 distinct CDR3 sequences, around 9.3% of which occur a single time. The top ten clonotypes cover about 40% of the sample.

This clonotype was seen only a few times. The specificity of this receptor is unknown. Base quality data are lacking; no much larger clone is found one base away. The treatment or condition label, read with the paper, signifies: live attenuated yellow fever vaccine strain. A standard Ficoll-Paque protocol was used to isolate PBMCs from peripheral blood. CD4 and CD8 T-cell fractions were isolated with Dynabeads CD4 and CD8 positive selection kits. RNA was extracted with TriZol from bulk PBMCs, CD4 and CD8 fractions, and dextramer-positive and dextramer-negative fractions. The specimen was CD8+ T cells sorted from PBMCs, collected 45 days after the yellow fever booster vaccination. The TCR comes from a man younger than 35 who received the YFV17D yellow fever vaccine.

The CDR3 region reads CSGRTSGTGELFF. The DNA sequence is TGCAGCGGCCGGACTAGCGGGACCGGGGAGCTGTTTTTT. The chain uses TRBV29-1 and TRBJ2-2; the junction holds 11 bases that match TRBD2. The CDR3 has 13 amino acids, counting the end cysteine and phenylalanine. Only the CDR3 DNA is retained, 39 bases long and in frame from the first base. Via the germline V gene, CDR1 is SQVTM and CDR2 ANQGSEA. The germline V and J ends show losses of 7 bases and 5 bases respectively, and no gene match explains 3 bases of the junction.